The 28 T cell receptor beta chains below come from one sample, sequenced in a study of T cell responses to AZD1222 COVID-19 vaccine. Assay used: immunoSEQ multiplex PCR; TCRdb lists only in-frame clones, some missing. The profile covers about 80,000 clones, with approximately 90% appearing a single time and roughly 8% taken by the ten largest. The specimen was peripheral blood, collected 28 days after the second AZD1222 dose. The receptor source for this set is an adult who received the AZD1222 COVID-19 vaccine.

V and J are TRBV4-2 and TRBJ1-2; D call uncertain. This CDR3 is 13 amino acids long. Between the trimmed V and J ends, which lost 2 bases and 2 bases, there was a span of 6 bases. The germline V gene encodes CDR1 LGHNA and CDR2 YNFKEQ. CDR3 loop: CASSQTQNYGYTF. CDR3 in DNA: TGTGCCAGCAGCCAAACACAGAACTATGGCTACACCTTC.

The chain uses TRBV6-5 and TRBJ2-5; the D is unclear. Germline loops: CDR1 MNHEY, CDR2 SVGAGI. Between the trimmed V and J ends, which lost 7 bases and 5 bases, there was a span of 8 bases. The CDR3 runs to 11 residues. CDR3 in DNA: TGTGCCAGCACCACCGGGGAGACCCAGTACTTC. Translated, it gives CASTTGETQYF.

The sample holds one count of this clone. V gene TRBV5-4 combines with J gene TRBJ2-1; TRBD1 or TRBD2 may be the D gene (5 bases each). CDR1 is SGHNT, CDR2 YYREEE, per germline (reference sequence). V gave up 0 bases and J gave up 0 bases, with 10 bases separating them. The CDR3 contains 16 residues. DNA of the CDR3: TGTGCCAGCAGCTTGGGAGGGGAAGGCTCCTACAATGAGCAGTTCTTC. This translates into CASSLGGEGSYNEQFF.

The chain employs TRBV5-1 and TRBJ2-3; 9 bases are a match to TRBD2. The CDR3 is 15 residues long. With 5 bases clipped from V and 1 base from J, the junction kept 5 bases outside the gene matches. Germline V gene sequence: CDR1 SGHRS, CDR2 YFSETQ. In nucleotides, the CDR3 is TGCGCCAGCAGAACTAGCGGGTCGGGCACAGATACGCAGTATTTT. Protein product: CASRTSGSGTDTQYF.

This chain joins TRBV19 and TRBJ1-1; D is ambiguous. CDR1 and CDR2 (germline): LNHDA, SQIVND (reference sequence). The CDR3 spans 13 residues. Trimming removed 5 bases from V and 1 base from J, with 8 bases in between. The chain's CDR3 is CASSPRSNTEAFF. CDR3 bases: TGTGCCAGTAGTCCCCGGTCGAACACTGAAGCTTTCTTT.

V and J are TRBV2 and TRBJ2-3, with D tentatively TRBD1 or TRBD2 (5 bases each). Trimming removed 3 bases at V and 4 bases at J, with 17 bases between. The CDR3 contains 16 residues. CDR1 SNHLY and CDR2 FYNNEI come from the germline V gene. This CDR3 is CASSEGPGVLADTQYF. The DNA of the CDR3 is TGTGCCAGCAGTGAGGGGCCCGGGGTCTTGGCAGATACGCAGTATTTT. The full variable domain, in which reference TRBV2 and TRBJ2-3 provide the parts outside the CDR3, is EPEVTQTPSHQVTQMGQEVILRCVPISNHLYFYWYRQILGQKVEFLVSFYNNEISEKSEIFDDQFSVERPDGSNFTLKIRSTKLEDSAMYFCASSEGPGVLADTQYFGPGTRLTVL.

This rearrangement joins TRBV9 to TRBJ2-1, with D possibly being TRBD2 (5 bases). V lost 2 bases and J lost 0, with 12 bases in between. The CDR3 is made up of 16 amino acids. CDR1 SGDLS and CDR2 YYNGEE come from the germline V gene. CDR3 amino acids: CASSVGLSHSYNEQFF. The CDR3 DNA is TGTGCCAGCAGCGTCGGACTTTCCCACTCCTACAATGAGCAGTTCTTC.

V gene TRBV27 combines with J gene TRBJ2-7, with 7 positions matching TRBD2. CDR3 length: 15 amino acids. Losses at the gene ends were 4 bases for V and 1 base for J; bases not matched to a gene: 7. The germline V gene has CDR1 MNHEY and CDR2 SMNVEV (reference sequence). CDR3 bases: TGTGCCAGCAGTTGGGCGGGGGAGGTGTCCTACGAGCAGTACTTC. Protein: CASSWAGEVSYEQYF.

The chain joins TRBV19 to TRBJ1-3; 7 nucleotides align to TRBD1. With 6 bases clipped from V and 1 base from J, the junction kept 6 bases outside the gene matches. The CDR3 extends over 15 amino acids. The germline V gene encodes CDR1 LNHDA and CDR2 SQIVND (reference sequence). In DNA, the CDR3 is TGTGCCAGTAGCGACAGGGTTTTTTCTGGAAACACCATATATTTT. Its protein is CASSDRVFSGNTIYF.

The V and J genes are TRBV5-1 and TRBJ2-2; TRBD1 matches at 7 bases. From germline, CDR1 is SGHRS and CDR2 YFSETQ. The CDR3 is 15 residues long. Trimming cost V 3 bases and J 1 base; bases outside gene matches: 3. The CDR3 here is CASSWAGGNTGELFF. CDR3 coding DNA: TGCGCCAGCAGCTGGGCAGGGGGGAACACCGGGGAGCTGTTTTTT.

V usage is TRBV19 and J usage is TRBJ1-1, with 10 bases fitting TRBD1. CDR3 size: 14 residues. V lost 5 bases, J lost 5 bases, and 5 bases stayed unmatched. Germline CDR1 is LNHDA and CDR2 is SQIVND (reference sequence). CDR3 region: CASSPGQGWTEAFF. The CDR3 DNA follows: TGTGCCAGTAGTCCGGGACAGGGGTGGACTGAAGCTTTCTTT. Full variable domain (outside the CDR3, taken from reference TRBV19 and TRBJ1-1): DGGITQSPKYLFRKEGQNVTLSCEQNLNHDAMYWYRQDPGQGLRLIYYSQIVNDFQKGDIAEGYSVSREKKESFPLTVTSAQKNPTAFYLCASSPGQGWTEAFFGQGTRLTVV.

The chain links TRBV20-1 to TRBJ2-3; D not resolved. The CDR3 is made up of 11 amino acids. The V end was cut by 7 bases, the J end by 4 bases, with 9 bases between. The germline V gene has CDR1 DFQATT and CDR2 SNEGSKA (reference sequence). The CDR3 DNA reads as TGCAGTGTCAGGTCCCCAGATACGCAGTATTTT. Its translation is CSVRSPDTQYF.

The chain links TRBV11-2 to TRBJ2-3; 8 nucleotides agree with TRBD2. Losses at the gene ends were 4 bases for V and 3 bases for J; bases not matched to a gene: 15. CDR3 length equals 18 residues. Germline V CDR1 and CDR2: SGHAT, FQNNGV. The CDR3 spells CASSSLLRGGRRTDTQYF. As DNA, the CDR3 is TGTGCCAGCAGCTCTCTTCTACGCGGCGGGAGGAGGACAGATACGCAGTATTTT.

J is TRBJ1-5 and V is TRBV19; 7 bases are shared with TRBD1. Trimming took 5 bases from V and 8 from J; bases not matched to a gene: 6. Germline V lookup: CDR1 LNHDA, CDR2 SQIVND (reference sequence). The CDR3 has 13 amino acids. The CDR3 bases are TGTGCCAGTAGTGGAGGGGGCCGTGAGCCCCAGCATTTT. Protein product: CASSGGGREPQHF. The entire variable domain, with the rest obtained from reference TRBV19 and TRBJ1-5, is as follows: DGGITQSPKYLFRKEGQNVTLSCEQNLNHDAMYWYRQDPGQGLRLIYYSQIVNDFQKGDIAEGYSVSREKKESFPLTVTSAQKNPTAFYLCASSGGGREPQHFGDGTRLSIL.

The gene calls are TRBV7-3 and TRBJ2-2; possibly TRBD1 for D (5 bases). Germline V gives CDR1 SGHTA, CDR2 FQGTGA. Trimming pared 2 bases from V and 7 bases from J, leaving 11 bases between. The CDR3 runs 14 residues. The CDR3 DNA reads TGTGCCAGCAGCTTAGGGGCACCCAGCGGGGAGCTGTTTTTT. This codes for CASSLGAPSGELFF.

This chain joins TRBV29-1 and TRBJ1-3, with D perhaps matching TRBD1 (5 bases). The V gene's germline CDR1 is SQVTM and CDR2 ANQGSEA. Trimming shortened V by 4 bases and J by 2 bases, and 12 bases separated the two germline ends. The CDR3 spans 14 residues. The CDR3, as DNA: TGCAGCGTTGTTGCAGGGCTCGCTGGAAACACCATATATTTT. Translating gives CSVVAGLAGNTIYF.

The chain couples TRBV10-2 to TRBJ1-1, with D tentatively TRBD1 (6 bases). This CDR3 is 16 amino acids long. Germline V CDR1 and CDR2: WSHSY, SAAADI. Trimming removed 9 bases from V and 3 bases from J, with 23 bases in between. The CDR3 region is CARPPTPQGAYTEAFF. CDR3 in DNA: TGCGCCAGACCACCAACACCACAGGGTGCGTACACTGAAGCTTTCTTT.

The rearrangement joins TRBV19 to TRBJ2-7, with D uncertain. The length of the CDR3 is 13 residues. Germline V gives CDR1 LNHDA, CDR2 SQIVND (reference sequence). The germline V and J ends were trimmed by 0 bases and 3 bases, with 6 bases remaining between them. The CDR3 reads CASSIDGRYEQYF. In nucleotides, the CDR3 is TGTGCCAGTAGTATAGACGGTCGCTACGAGCAGTACTTC.

V and J are TRBV4-2 and TRBJ2-7; 9 positions agree with TRBD1. V was pared by 7 bases and J by 0 bases, with 1 base of the junction left unmatched. CDR3 length: 13 residues. The V gene's germline CDR1 is LGHNA and CDR2 YNFKEQ. The CDR3 is CASKGQGSYEQYF. For the CDR3, the DNA is TGTGCCAGCAAGGGACAGGGCTCCTACGAGCAGTACTTC.

The chain joins TRBV4-3 to TRBJ2-5; 12 bases match TRBD2. V lost 0 bases, J lost 5 bases, and 7 bases stayed unmatched. CDR1 and CDR2 from the germline V gene are LGHNA and YSLEER. This CDR3 has 17 residues. CDR3 protein: CASSQDLGLAGRETQYF. CDR3 in DNA: TGCGCCAGCAGCCAAGATCTTGGACTAGCGGGACGGGAGACCCAGTACTTC.

The chain combines TRBV9 with TRBJ2-2; 8 nucleotides align to TRBD2. The V segment lost 1 base and the J segment 6 bases; nucleotides outside the gene matches: 5. The CDR3 is 15 amino acids. Germline CDR1 SGDLS, CDR2 YYNGEE. As DNA, the CDR3 is TGTGCCAGCAGCGTACTCTCCGGGGGGGCCGGGGAGCTGTTTTTT. Residues: CASSVLSGGAGELFF.

This clone was found once. CDR3 sequence (DNA): TGTGCCAGCAGTCTCATAGCGGGAGGCAACACCGGGGAGCTGTTTTTT. Translated, it gives CASSLIAGGNTGELFF. V and J are TRBV27 and TRBJ2-2, with 10 bases identical to TRBD2. Trimming took 5 bases from V and 2 from J; bases not matched to a gene: 5. Germline V gives CDR1 MNHEY, CDR2 SMNVEV (reference sequence). The CDR3 is made up of 16 amino acids.

V gene TRBV7-2 combines with J gene TRBJ1-1; D remains ambiguous. V was pared by 1 base and J by 6 bases, with 12 bases between. This CDR3 is built from 14 residues. Looked up from germline, CDR1 is SGHTA and CDR2 is FQGNSA. CDR3 sequence: CASSLDLLGSEAFF. The CDR3 DNA follows: TGTGCCAGCAGCTTAGATCTGCTGGGTTCTGAAGCTTTCTTT.

This clone appeared a few times. The chain links TRBV3-1 (or the pseudogene TRBV3-2) to TRBJ1-2, with TRBD1 identical over 7 bases. After removal of 4 bases from V and 8 bases from J, the junction contained 13 bases not matched to a gene. CDR1 is LGHDT, CDR2 YNNKEL, per germline (reference sequence). The CDR3 covers 15 residues. The CDR3 DNA is TGTGCCAGCAGCCCGCAGTTACAGGGGTTTGGGGGCTACACCTTC. The encoded protein is CASSPQLQGFGGYTF.

This CDR3 is CASPSPGLAVSRNNEQFF. The CDR3 bases are TGTGCCAGCCCCTCGCCTGGACTAGCAGTCTCTCGTAACAATGAGCAGTTCTTC. This rearrangement joins TRBV5-4 to TRBJ2-1; TRBD2 aligns across 8 bases. Germline V CDR1 and CDR2: SGHNT, YYREEE (reference sequence). V dropped 7 bases and J dropped 5; count of bases not matched to a gene: 20. The CDR3 runs to 18 residues. The variable domain in full, with the rest retrieved from reference TRBV5-4 and TRBJ2-1, is ETGVTQSPTHLIKTRGQQVTLRCSSQSGHNTVSWYQQALGQGPQFIFQYYREEENGRGNFPPRFSGLQFPNYSSELNVNALELDDSALYLCASPSPGLAVSRNNEQFFGPGTRLTVL.

This clone has more than one count but fewer than ten. This chain uses TRBV27 with TRBJ2-6; D remains unclear. CDR3 length: 13 amino acids. Germline loops: CDR1 MNHEY, CDR2 SMNVEV (reference sequence). The germline V and J ends were trimmed by 8 bases and 1 base, with 6 bases remaining between them. The CDR3 region is CASEVSGANVLTF. DNA for the CDR3: TGTGCCAGCGAGGTTTCTGGGGCCAACGTCCTGACTTTC.

J is TRBJ2-3 and V is TRBV5-1; 12 bases fit TRBD2. J gave up 2 bases and V 0 bases, and 1 base lay outside the gene matches. The CDR3 spans 16 residues. Germline V gene data show CDR1 as SGHRS and CDR2 as YFSETQ. Written as DNA, the CDR3 is TGCGCCAGCAGCTTGGGACTAGCGGGGGACACAGATACGCAGTATTTT. Amino acids: CASSLGLAGDTDTQYF.

This clone was detected only once. The V gene is TRBV19, the J gene TRBJ2-7; weak D call: TRBD1 (6 bases). CDR1 and CDR2 (germline): LNHDA, SQIVND (reference sequence). Trimming stripped 5 bases from V and 0 bases from J, with 11 bases between. This CDR3 comprises 14 residues. The CDR3 sequence is CASSWGHHSYEQYF. The CDR3, as DNA: TGTGCCAGTAGTTGGGGACATCACTCCTACGAGCAGTACTTC.